This T cell receptor beta chain is drawn from a study of CD8 T cells in ankylosing spondylitis. Trimming left V 5 bases short and J 9 bases short, with 16 bases between. In germline, CDR1 is SQVTM, CDR2 ANQGSEA. There are 12 residues in the CDR3. 5'-RACE, quantitative and with molecular barcodes, yielded the TCR beta libraries. TCRdb reanalysed the 5' RACE reads using MiXCR and keeps one entry per CDR3 protein. The sample has 200,000 to 300,000 distinct CDR3 sequences; roughly 8.6% are singletons. This clonotype showed up many times. Its cognate antigen is unknown. Study-level results: For ankylosing spondylitis blood, a TCR beta motif of under 10 highly homologous variants appeared characteristic. Disease-linked clones, CD8+, were relatively rare in peripheral blood. The study looked at matched synovial fluid samples from ankylosing spondylitis patients. Disease-linked clones were reported to be significantly enriched there.

The J gene is TRBJ1-1, the V gene TRBV29-1, with D tentatively TRBD1 (5 bases). Source material: blood, either unsorted or a sorted T cell fraction (not recorded which). This TCR derives from a male donor with ankylosing spondylitis or in good health (not recorded which). The CDR3 DNA sequence: TGCAGCGTTTCGGGGACCGGGGGACAAGCTTTCTTT. Its translation: CSVSGTGGQAFF.